Following are 14 T cell receptor beta chains from one sample sequenced in a study of metastatic and nonmetastatic thyroid tumors. TCRdb reanalyzed the PCR reads with MiXCR. The profile shows around 34,000 clones, approximately 30% of them singletons. Until they underwent thyroid surgery, no patient had received any treatment. Sequencing used blood. The receptors come from a female donor with papillary thyroid cancer or a benign thyroid nodule (not recorded which). Some clones in this sample may be carry-over from other donors' samples.

This clone was recorded at least ten times. The V and J genes are TRBV7-9 and TRBJ1-1; no reliable D call. CDR1 and CDR2 (germline): SEHNR, FQNEAQ (reference sequence). The CDR3 loop spans 13 amino acids. The V gene lost 5 bases and the J gene lost 1 base, with 8 bases spanning the gap. CDR3 coding DNA: TGTGCCAGCAGCCCCCCCGGGAACACTGAAGCTTTCTTT. It translates to CASSPPGNTEAFF.

This chain links TRBV3-1 with TRBJ2-1; perhaps TRBD2 as D (5 bases). The CDR3 contains 19 residues. The V gene's germline CDR1 is LGHDT and CDR2 YNNKEL (reference sequence). Trimming shortened V by 0 bases and J by 0 bases, and 18 bases separated the two germline ends. CDR3 sequence reads: CASSQDRSGSSSSYNEQFF. CDR3 bases: TGTGCCAGCAGCCAAGATCGTAGTGGGAGTTCGAGCTCCTACAATGAGCAGTTCTTC.

This clone has a count of ten or more. The chain recombines TRBV15 with TRBJ1-4; 7 bases line up with TRBD1. CDR1 is LNHNV, CDR2 YYDKDF, per germline (reference sequence). After removal of 1 base from V and 6 bases from J, the junction contained 2 bases not matched to a gene. The CDR3 loop spans 14 amino acids. The CDR3 sequence: CATSRGGGDEKLFF. In DNA form, the CDR3 reads TGTGCCACCAGCAGAGGAGGGGGCGATGAAAAACTGTTTTTT.

On this clone itself: Sequence at one end of the junction differs from germline and may be a read error. The CDR3 region has the DNA TGCGCCAGCAGCGCCTTGCGGACAACTACAGATACGGAGTATTTT. It codes for CASSALRTTTDTEYF. The V and J genes are TRBV5-1 and TRBJ2-3, with D perhaps TRBD1 (5 bases). Germline loops: CDR1 SGHRS, CDR2 YFSETQ. This CDR3 is built from 15 residues.

This clone was recorded a few times. Just one base apart from a much larger clone, this may be a read error. The sample has other DNA sequences that encode this CDR3 too. This chain joins TRBV4-1 and TRBJ2-5; D not certain. CDR1 is MGHRA and CDR2 is YSYEKL in the germline V gene. This CDR3 has 15 residues. Deletions cut 1 base from V and 5 bases from J, with 14 bases between. This chain's CDR3 is CASSQGAGVLETQYF. CDR3 DNA sequence: TGCGCCAGCAGCCAAGGTGCCGGTGTACTGGAGACCCAGTACTTC.

The chain couples TRBV28 to TRBJ1-1; no definite D call. Germline V lookup: CDR1 MDHEN, CDR2 SYDVKM. The CDR3 extends over 12 amino acids. V gave up 3 bases and J gave up 11 bases, with 13 bases separating them. CDR3 in DNA: TGTGCCAGCAGTTTCTCTTCAGGATGGGCTTTCTTT. Amino acids: CASSFSSGWAFF.

The chain carries TRBV20-1 and TRBJ2-7; D ambiguous. Trimming stripped 6 bases from V and 10 bases from J, with 16 bases between. Germline CDR1 reads DFQATT; CDR2 reads SNEGSKA (reference sequence). The CDR3 runs to 11 residues. In DNA, the CDR3 is TGCAGTGCGAGATCTGGTTCCGATCAGTACTTC. Encoded protein: CSARSGSDQYF.

The CDR3 loop is CASSGGTGNDYTF. As DNA, the CDR3 is TGTGCCAGCAGCGGGGGGACAGGGAATGACTACACCTTC. The chain uses TRBV7-9 and TRBJ1-2; the match to TRBD1 covers 9 bases. There are 13 residues in the CDR3. Trimming took 5 bases from V and 10 from J; bases not matched to a gene: 8. The germline CDR1 and CDR2 sequences are SEHNR and FQNEAQ (reference sequence).

The chain has TRBV28 and TRBJ1-1; 8 bases are shared with TRBD1. This CDR3 region has 15 residues. Germline values: CDR1 MDHEN, CDR2 SYDVKM. V trimming: 6 bases; J trimming: 4 bases; junction bases outside the gene matches: 10. CDR3 DNA sequence: TGTGCCAGCAGAAACCCGGGACAGGTTGTCACTGAAGCTTTCTTT. Its protein product is CASRNPGQVVTEAFF.

Concerning this clone: This may be a read error: a much more frequent sequence differs by one nucleotide. The chain employs TRBV9 and TRBJ2-2; D might be TRBD2 (6 bases). This CDR3 comprises 18 residues. V lost 1 base and J lost 0, with 16 bases in between. CDR1 is SGDLS, CDR2 YYNGEE, per germline. The DNA for the CDR3 is TGTGCCAGCAGCGTACCGCGCGTGGGGGGAACGAACACCGGGGAGCTGTTTTTT. Translated: CASSVPRVGGTNTGELFF.

This clone was recorded many times. This chain's CDR3 is CASSHRAGVATDTQYF. As DNA, the CDR3 is TGTGCCAGCAGCCACCGCGCGGGAGTTGCGACAGATACGCAGTATTTT. The chain has TRBV6-2 or TRBV6-3 and TRBJ2-3, with TRBD2 matching over 7 bases. CDR3 length: 16 residues. Germline assignment: CDR1 MNHEY and CDR2 SVGEGT. V shed 6 bases, J shed 3 bases, and the junction held 12 bases outside the gene matches.

The V gene is TRBV6-4, the J gene TRBJ2-5; tentative D call: TRBD2 (6 bases). Germline V CDR1 and CDR2: MRHNA, SNTAGT. The CDR3 contains 15 residues. V gave up 0 bases and J gave up 11 bases, with 19 bases separating them. This chain's CDR3 is CASSDSWGPGDTQYF. The CDR3 bases are TGTGCCAGCAGTGACTCTTGGGGTCCGGGGGATACTCAGTACTTC.

This clone showed up many times. This chain joins TRBV10-1 and TRBJ2-5, with D possibly TRBD1 on 5 matching bases. V lost 10 bases and J 3 bases, leaving 9 bases between the germline ends. The CDR3 loop spans 11 amino acids. Looked up from germline, CDR1 is WNHNN and CDR2 is SYGVQD (reference sequence). CDR3 in amino acids: CATSREETQYF. In nucleotides, the CDR3 is TGCGCCACCAGCAGGGAAGAGACCCAGTACTTC.

The chain joins TRBV20-1 to TRBJ2-1; 7 bases map to TRBD2. The V gene end was trimmed by 3 bases and the J gene end by 0 bases; junction bases not matched to a gene: 8. In germline, CDR1 is DFQATT, CDR2 SNEGSKA (reference sequence). The CDR3 extends over 16 amino acids. CDR3 coding DNA: TGCAGTGCTAGGGTAGGCGGGAGAAGCTCCTACAATGAGCAGTTCTTC. Protein: CSARVGGRSSYNEQFF.